Listed below are T cell receptor beta chains from one sample, sequenced in a study of blood T cells in healthy people across ages. TCRdb fed the 5' RACE reads into MiXCR, producing one record per CDR3 protein. The sample includes 1.5 million to 1.9 million distinct CDR3 sequences, under 55% seen only once; the top ten take under 5%. The source material was blood. The receptor source for this set is a woman younger than 30 in good health. The CDR3 runs from the conserved cysteine through the conserved F or W. The D gene is left open where the match is weak. Clone size is shown for a subset of rows, as once, few, many or a class of expanded clone.

TRBV9	-	many	TRBJ1-2	TGTGCCAGCAGCGTAGTAGGGAACTATGGCTACACCTTC	CASSVVGNYGYTF
TRBV6-5	TRBD1	-	TRBJ1-5	TGTGCAGGACAGGCAGGGCCAGATCAGCCCCAGCATTTT	CAGQAGPDQPQHF
TRBV11-2	TRBD2	-	TRBJ2-5	TGTGCCAGCAGCCCCCCACTGGCGGGAGTACTAGAGACCCAGTACTTC	CASSPPLAGVLETQYF
TRBV29-1	-	few	TRBJ2-3	TGCAGCGTGGGGGGACGGACAGAACTCAAAACAGATACGCAGTATTTT	CSVGGRTELKTDTQYF
TRBV12-3/TRBV12-4	-	-	TRBJ1-1	TGTGCCAGCAGACCCGGGGGGGCTAACACTGAAGCTTTCTTT	CASRPGGANTEAFF
TRBV28	TRBD2	-	TRBJ2-5	TGTGCCAGCAGTTTAAGGACTAGCGTGGGCGTGACCCAGTACTTC	CASSLRTSVGVTQYF
TRBV12-3/TRBV12-4	TRBD2	-	TRBJ2-1	TGTGCCAGCAGTTCATCTCTAGCGGGGGTGGATGAGCAGTTCTTC	CASSSSLAGVDEQFF
TRBV12-3/TRBV12-4	TRBD2	-	TRBJ2-7	TGTGCCAGCAGTTCCGGGACTAGCGGGAGGCTGATCTACGAGCAGTACTTC	CASSSGTSGRLIYEQYF
TRBV4-3	-	-	TRBJ2-5	TGCGCCAGCAGCCATGGAGGTCGGGCGGCGCAAGAGACCCAGTACTTC	CASSHGGRAAQETQYF
TRBV6-6	-	-	TRBJ2-3	TGTGCCAGCAGTTACTTGGGGTTTTTAGATACGCAGTATTTT	CASSYLGFLDTQYF
TRBV7-7	TRBD2	-	TRBJ2-3	TGTGCCAGCAGCCCCGGGACTAGCGGGACTCCGTCGGAGCAGTATTTT	CASSPGTSGTPSEQYF
TRBV10-3	-	-	TRBJ2-1	TGTGCCATCAGTGAGTCAGTCCCCAATGAGCGGTTCTTC	CAISESVPNERFF
TRBV3-1	-	-	TRBJ1-1	TGTGCCAGCAGCCAAGCTCAGGGACTAACTGAAGCTTTCTTT	CASSQAQGLTEAFF
TRBV7-2	-	-	TRBJ2-6	TGTGCCAGCAGCTTAACGCTAGTATCTGGGGCCAACGTCCTGACTTTC	CASSLTLVSGANVLTF
TRBV4-2	-	-	TRBJ2-1	TGTGCCGGCAGCCAAGATAACGGTCTGAATGAGCAGTTCTTC	CAGSQDNGLNEQFF
TRBV12-3/TRBV12-4	TRBD2	-	TRBJ2-5	TGTGCCAGCAGTCCCTGGACTAGCGGACACTCGGAGACCCAGTACTTC	CASSPWTSGHSETQYF
TRBV5-1	-	few	TRBJ2-1	TGCGCCAGCAGCTTAGGGGGAACTACTAATGAGCAGTTCTTC	CASSLGGTTNEQFF
TRBV4-3	-	many	TRBJ1-2	TGTGCCAGCAGCCAAGAGGCAGGGGACTATGGCTACACCTTC	CASSQEAGDYGYTF
TRBV29-1	TRBD1	-	TRBJ2-3	TGCAGCGCCGCCGGGACAGGGGGTCCGGGCAACACAGATACGCAGTATTTT	CSAAGTGGPGNTDTQYF
TRBV4-3	-	-	TRBJ2-1	TGCGCCAGCAGCCAAGAGCGGGGTATCAGGTCTGGTAAGCAGTTCTTC	CASSQERGIRSGKQFF
TRBV9	TRBD1	-	TRBJ2-7	TGTGCCAGCAGCGGAGGAACAGGGGGCCATGGCTACGAGCAGTACTTC	CASSGGTGGHGYEQYF
TRBV9	-	few	TRBJ1-2	TGTGCCAGCAGCCCTCGACAGCAAGCTAACTATGGCTACACCTTC	CASSPRQQANYGYTF
TRBV14	-	few	TRBJ2-4	TGTGCCAGCAGCCAAGATTCGAGGATGGAGGGAGTTAACATTCAGTACTTC	CASSQDSRMEGVNIQYF
TRBV7-9	-	-	TRBJ1-1	TGTGCCAGCAGCTTTCCGTCCAGGGTTACGAACACTGAAGCTTTCTTT	CASSFPSRVTNTEAFF
TRBV20-1	TRBD1	few	TRBJ2-7	TGCAGTGCTCCCCAGGGGGCCTACGAGCAGTACTTC	CSAPQGAYEQYF
TRBV29-1	TRBD2	few	TRBJ2-1	TGCAGCGTTGAAGTAGCGGGAGCGCACTACAATGAGCAGTTCTTC	CSVEVAGAHYNEQFF
TRBV27	-	few	TRBJ2-6	TGTGCCAGCAGTTTAGCAGGGAGGGCCAACGTCCTGACTTTC	CASSLAGRANVLTF
TRBV7-2	TRBD2	few	TRBJ2-1	TGTGCCAGCAGCATTCTAGCGGGGGGGCCCCCGTTCTTC	CASSILAGGPPFF
TRBV7-8	TRBD1	-	TRBJ1-2	TGTGCCAGCAGCTTATCGCGGACAGGTTTCGGCTACACCTTC	CASSLSRTGFGYTF
TRBV2	-	-	TRBJ1-5	TGTGCCAGCAGTGAATGGGGGCCCCAGCATTTT	CASSEWGPQHF
TRBV29-1	-	few	TRBJ2-1	TGCAGCGTTGGTGCGGGTGGGATAGTGCGTGGGCAGTTCTTC	CSVGAGGIVRGQFF
TRBV28	TRBD2	-	TRBJ2-1	TGTGCCAGCACCTTACTGGGCGGGAGGAATGAGCAGTTCTTC	CASTLLGGRNEQFF
TRBV6-2/TRBV6-3	TRBD1	-	TRBJ1-1	TGTGCCAGCAGTCCCCCGGGACAGGGGGCTCTAACTGAAGCTTTCTTT	CASSPPGQGALTEAFF
TRBV3-1	-	-	TRBJ1-2	TGTGCCAGCAGCCAAGAAGGAGCCGGGAACTATGGCTACACCTTC	CASSQEGAGNYGYTF
TRBV20-1	-	-	TRBJ2-1	TGCAGTGCTCCGGGGGGGACAGTCATTTACAATGAGCAGTTCTTC	CSAPGGTVIYNEQFF
TRBV6-2/TRBV6-3	TRBD2	-	TRBJ2-1	TGTGCCAGCAGTTTACTAGCGGCCGGAAAGGAGCAGTTCTTC	CASSLLAAGKEQFF
TRBV10-3	-	-	TRBJ1-1	TGTGCCATCAGTGAGTCCTATTACAGGACGAACACTGAAGCTTTCTTT	CAISESYYRTNTEAFF
TRBV7-9	TRBD1	few	TRBJ1-4	TGTGCCAGCAGCAGGGACAGCTATAATGAAAAACTGTTTTTT	CASSRDSYNEKLFF
TRBV27	-	few	TRBJ2-1	TGTGCCAGCAGCGCCCGACGGGCCTCGATCTACAATGAGCAGTTCTTC	CASSARRASIYNEQFF
TRBV5-1	-	-	TRBJ1-1	TGCGCCAGCAGCTTTCTTGACTCGACCAACACTGAAGCTTTCTTT	CASSFLDSTNTEAFF
TRBV12-3/TRBV12-4	TRBD1	many	TRBJ1-2	TGTGCCAGCGGACGGACTCAGGGGGCACGTGGCTACACCTTC	CASGRTQGARGYTF
TRBV6-6	TRBD1	few	TRBJ1-6	TGTGCCAGCAGTTACATCAGGGGGCGGAATTCACCCCTCCACTTT	CASSYIRGRNSPLHF
TRBV6-1	-	-	TRBJ2-5	TGTGCCAGCAGTATTAACCTGTTCCCGGGACACCAAGAGACCCAGTACTTC	CASSINLFPGHQETQYF
TRBV7-9	TRBD2	few	TRBJ2-3	TGTGCCAGCAGCTGGACAGTAGCGGGGGGTTCAGGGGATACGCAGTATTTT	CASSWTVAGGSGDTQYF